The T cell receptor (beta chain) described here comes from a study of T cells in Graves' hyperthyroidism and ophthalmopathy. With respect to this clonotype: Antigen unknown.

Study-wide findings and caveats: Also found in blood were most expanded thyroid clonotypes above 0.001.

The CDR3 regions of TCR beta were amplified from RNA transcripts. HTBI primers were used for first-round RT-PCR of the TCR CDR3. From the multiplex PCR reads, TCRdb called clonotypes with MiXCR, one entry per CDR3 protein. The table has roughly 500,000 distinct CDR3 sequences, around 50% seen once. This CDR3 has 12 amino acids. The ends were cut back, 3 bases at V and 11 bases at J, with 13 bases in the middle. Sequences were obtained from peripheral blood or thyroid tissue (not recorded which). The V and J genes are TRBV12-3 or TRBV12-4 and TRBJ1-1; D is uncertain. The clonotype comes from an adult woman with Graves' disease, either hyperthyroidism or ophthalmopathy (not recorded which). CDR3 sequence (DNA): TGTGCCAGCAGTTTGACGGGAGCGTTGGCTTTCTTT. Encoded protein: CASSLTGALAFF.